A single T cell receptor (beta chain) is shown here with its context. No antigen is known for it. Other nucleotide sequences from this sample produce the same CDR3. The primer mix had 60 Vbeta and 13 Jbeta primers. Sequenced by immunoSEQ multiplex PCR; TCRdb stores in-frame clones only, minus some. Here the sample spans about 160,000 clones, about 80% being singletons. The data stem from a study of cytomegalovirus exposure and HLA in healthy donors. General observations from the study: About 87% or about 30% of the time was how often most TCR beta V segments were productive, according to an earlier analysis. According to a later analysis, donors in an Asian-associated ancestry cluster reportedly had fewer N-insertions than the 666-donor mean.

The CDR3 runs to 14 residues. CDR1 and CDR2 from the germline V gene are MDHEN and SYDVKM. Losses at the gene ends were 2 bases for V and 3 bases for J; bases not matched to a gene: 3. The clonotype originates from a man aged 25 to 40 in good health and CMV-seronegative. Sequencing was performed on PBMCs. The V call is TRBV28, the J call TRBJ1-1; 7 bases match TRBD1. The CDR3 here is CASSLTRGDTEAFF. In DNA form, the CDR3 reads TGTGCCAGCAGTTTAACCAGGGGGGACACTGAAGCTTTCTTT.